The 9 T cell receptor beta chains given below trace back to one sample, sequenced in a study of CD8+CD57+ T cells in acquired aplastic anemia. Flow cytometry had shown expanded CD8+CD57+ cells in the patients chosen for sequencing. Investigators profiled TCR beta VDJ and CDR3 from genomic DNA template. Using its own MiXCR run on the reads, TCRdb lists one record per CDR3 protein. The table has 150,000 to 200,000 distinct CDR3 sequences, roughly half seen once. The sample comprised sorted CD4+, CD8+, or CD8+CD57+ T cells (not recorded which) from PBMCs. All receptors come from a human donor with aplastic anemia.

The chain recombines TRBV12-3 or TRBV12-4 with TRBJ2-7; 8 nucleotides line up with TRBD1. This CDR3 is 16 amino acids long. J lost 0 bases, V lost 5 bases, and 9 bases had no gene match. The CDR3 region is CASSPRTGFGSYEQYF. The CDR3 region has the DNA TGTGCCAGCAGTCCCCGGACAGGGTTTGGCTCCTACGAGCAGTACTTC.

In its sample, this clonotype was seen many times. The chain has TRBV7-2 and TRBJ2-3; D ambiguous. CDR1 and CDR2 (germline): SGHTA, FQGNSA. This CDR3 is built from 13 residues. V was trimmed by 3 bases and J by 0 bases, leaving 4 bases between them. The DNA for the CDR3 is TGTGCCAGCAGCTTCCTGAGCACAGATACGCAGTATTTT. Encoded protein: CASSFLSTDTQYF.

The rearrangement links TRBV19 to TRBJ2-3; 10 nucleotides agree with TRBD2. Trimming took 6 bases from V and 0 from J; bases not matched to a gene: 3. This CDR3 is 15 amino acids long. Germline V CDR1 and CDR2: LNHDA, SQIVND (reference sequence). The CDR3 here is CASRQTSGSTDTQYF. CDR3 bases: TGTGCCAGTAGGCAGACTAGCGGGAGCACAGATACGCAGTATTTT. Using reference TRBV19 and TRBJ2-3 for the parts outside the CDR3, the full variable domain is DGGITQSPKYLFRKEGQNVTLSCEQNLNHDAMYWYRQDPGQGLRLIYYSQIVNDFQKGDIAEGYSVSREKKESFPLTVTSAQKNPTAFYLCASRQTSGSTDTQYFGPGTRLTVL.

This clonotype was recorded at least ten times. The rearrangement joins TRBV20-1 to TRBJ1-1, with D perhaps TRBD1 (5 bases). Trimming pared 8 bases from V and 1 base from J, leaving 14 bases between. The length of the CDR3 is 13 residues. Germline-derived CDR1 and CDR2 are DFQATT and SNEGSKA (reference sequence). The CDR3 sequence: CSPAGTPNTEAFF. The CDR3, as DNA: TGCAGTCCCGCCGGGACCCCGAACACTGAAGCTTTCTTT.

This clonotype was seen a few times. The J gene is TRBJ2-5, the V gene TRBV14; 10 bases line up with TRBD1. The CDR3 consists of 15 residues. Germline CDR1 reads SGHDN; CDR2 reads FVKESK. With V trimmed by 1 base and J by 5 bases, 4 bases remained unmatched. The CDR3 nucleotides are TGTGCCAGCAGCCAAGTGGGGACAGGGGTCGAGACCCAGTACTTC. It yields the protein CASSQVGTGVETQYF.

The chain joins TRBV19 to TRBJ2-5, with TRBD1 identical over 8 bases. The germline V gene encodes CDR1 LNHDA and CDR2 SQIVND (reference sequence). CDR3 length: 14 amino acids. V lost 8 bases and J lost 7; bases outside the gene matches: 12. The CDR3 DNA reads as TGTGCCAGTGGTAACCAGGGGGCGGGCGGGACCCAGTACTTC. Translating gives CASGNQGAGGTQYF.

This clonotype was seen more than once but under ten times. This CDR3 fails to terminate in the conserved phenylalanine or tryptophan, so it likely reflects a read error. Because the CDR3's place on the DNA is in doubt, the DNA is left out and the CDR3 is given as listed by TCRdb. The chain joins TRBV24-1 to TRBJ2-5. The germline gives CDR1 KGHDR, CDR2 SFDVKD. 14 amino acids form the CDR3, both terminal residues included. CDR3 sequence reads: CATSDSRNQETRYL.

The CDR3 sequence: CASSLSESPLHF. The CDR3 nucleotides read TGTGCCAGCAGCTTATCCGAATCACCCCTCCACTTT. The rearrangement joins TRBV7-9 to TRBJ1-6; D is undetermined. Germline assignment: CDR1 SEHNR and CDR2 FQNEAQ (reference sequence). With 2 bases removed from V and 10 bases from J, the gap between germline ends came to 6 bases. The CDR3 runs to 12 residues.

J is TRBJ2-5 and V is TRBV7-8; TRBD1 matches at 8 bases. The ends lost 0 bases at V and 2 bases at J; junction bases unmatched: 5. The germline gives CDR1 SGHVS, CDR2 FQNEAQ. This CDR3 is built from 16 residues. CDR3 coding DNA: TGTGCCAGCAGCTTAGCGACAGGACAGGGACAAGAGACCCAGTACTTC. It is translated as CASSLATGQGQETQYF. Supplemented by reference TRBV7-8 and TRBJ2-5, the full variable domain reads GAGVSQSPRYKVAKRGQDVALRCDPISGHVSLFWYQQALGQGPEFLTYFQNEAQLDKSGLPSDRFFAERPEGSVSTLKIQRTQQEDSAVYLCASSLATGQGQETQYFGPGTRLLVL.